These 8 T cell receptor beta chains were all obtained from the same sample, sequenced in a study of OX40 agonist ivuxolimab in advanced cancers. Only in-frame clones appear in the TCRdb table, and some are missing; sequencing was by immunoSEQ multiplex PCR. The table records over 100,000 clones, just over 90% of them present only once. Sequences were derived from CD4+ or CD8+ T cells sorted from blood, sampled in a trial of the OX40 agonist ivuxolimab. The source is an adult with an advanced solid tumor such as melanoma, head and neck, liver or kidney cancer.

This clone was picked up one time. V is TRBV11-2 and J is TRBJ1-1; D unresolved. The germline V gene encodes CDR1 SGHAT and CDR2 FQNNGV. The CDR3 totals 11 residues. Trimming took 2 bases from V and 8 from J, leaving 6 bases between them. The CDR3 protein is CASSLRSEAFF. The CDR3, as DNA: TGTGCCAGCAGCTTACGTTCAGAAGCTTTCTTT.

V is TRBV28 and J is TRBJ2-7, with 7 bases matching TRBD2. Germline CDR1 reads MDHEN; CDR2 reads SYDVKM. The CDR3 spans 15 residues. Trimming at V came to 6 bases and at J to 0 bases, leaving 8 bases not matched to a gene. CDR3 DNA sequence: TGTGCCAGCAGGTCGGGGGGATCTGACTCCTACGAGCAGTACTTC. It encodes CASRSGGSDSYEQYF. Drawing the rest from reference TRBV28 and TRBJ2-7, the complete variable domain is DVKVTQSSRYLVKRTGEKVFLECVQDMDHENMFWYRQDPGLGLRLIYFSYDVKMKEKGDIPEGYSVSREKKERFSLILESASTNQTSMYLCASRSGGSDSYEQYFGPGTRLTVT.

V usage is TRBV5-1 and J usage is TRBJ1-5; TRBD1 matches 7 bases. J lost 0 bases, V lost 0 bases, and 9 bases had no gene match. The CDR3 loop spans 18 amino acids. Per the germline V gene, CDR1 is SGHRS and CDR2 is YFSETQ. Here the CDR3 DNA reads TGCGCCAGCAGCTTGGACAGGGGTACGGGTTATAGCAATCAGCCCCAGCATTTT. This sequence encodes CASSLDRGTGYSNQPQHF.

The V call is TRBV5-4, the J call TRBJ2-2; D is ambiguous. Germline V gene sequence: CDR1 SGHNT, CDR2 YYREEE (reference sequence). V was clipped by 4 bases and J by 5 bases, with 15 bases between them. The CDR3 consists of 15 residues. CDR3: CASSPPNPLTGELFF. In DNA, the CDR3 is TGTGCCAGCAGCCCTCCAAATCCATTGACCGGGGAGCTGTTTTTT.

This chain joins TRBV27 and TRBJ1-2; 7 nucleotides align to TRBD1. After removal of 6 bases from V and 1 base from J, the junction contained 11 bases not matched to a gene. The CDR3 has 16 amino acids. The V gene's germline CDR1 is MNHEY and CDR2 SMNVEV (reference sequence). The CDR3 loop reads CASRTPGQSNNYGYTF. The CDR3 DNA follows: TGTGCCAGCAGAACCCCGGGACAGTCTAATAACTATGGCTACACCTTC.

The chain recombines TRBV6-4 with TRBJ1-1, with a weak D call TRBD1 (6 bases). V was shortened by 3 bases and J by 8 bases, with 13 bases between the two germline ends. The CDR3 spans 13 residues. Germline CDR1 is MRHNA and CDR2 is SNTAGT. Here the CDR3 reads CASSDQGTGEAFF. DNA of the CDR3: TGTGCCAGCAGTGATCAGGGGACGGGAGAAGCTTTCTTT.

This clone was recorded once. The chain combines TRBV28 with TRBJ2-3, with D perhaps assigned TRBD1 or TRBD2 (5 bases each). CDR3 size: 20 residues. Trimming took 6 bases from V and 9 from J, leaving 37 bases between them. CDR1 and CDR2 (germline): MDHEN, SYDVKM. The CDR3 reads CASSLFGPGKGSKGLRTQYF. The CDR3, as DNA: TGTGCCAGCAGCCTATTCGGCCCGGGGAAGGGTTCGAAGGGGCTTAGAACGCAGTATTTT. Using reference TRBV28 and TRBJ2-3 for the parts outside the CDR3, the full variable domain is DVKVTQSSRYLVKRTGEKVFLECVQDMDHENMFWYRQDPGLGLRLIYFSYDVKMKEKGDIPEGYSVSREKKERFSLILESASTNQTSMYLCASSLFGPGKGSKGLRTQYFGPGTRLTVL.

This chain connects TRBV7-2 to TRBJ1-2; D call uncertain. The CDR3 is 13 residues long. V was clipped by 1 base and J by 4 bases, with 7 bases between them. Per the germline V gene, CDR1 is SGHTA and CDR2 is FQGNSA. The CDR3 DNA is TGTGCCAGCAGCTTAGGGAAGACCTATGGCTACACCTTC. Translation: CASSLGKTYGYTF.